Listed below are T cell receptor beta chains from one sample, sequenced in a study of shared clonotypes between healthy human individuals. Sequenced by immunoSEQ multiplex PCR; TCRdb stores in-frame clones only, minus some. The sample carries 2 million to 3 million clones, under 95% recorded once. Material for sequencing was naive CD4+ T cells from PBMCs. The receptors stem from a man aged 18 to 35 in good health. Some clones in this sample may be carry-over from other donors' samples. The CDR3 runs from the conserved cysteine through the conserved F or W. A D gene is named only where the DNA matches it firmly. Clone size appears in some rows only: once, few, many, or a class for an expanded clone.

abundance: .
d_gene: .
j_gene: TRBJ2-1
v_gene: TRBV14
CDR3nt: TGTGCCAGCAGCCAAGATTTCGCAGGAACCAATGAGCAGTTCTTC
CDR3aa: CASSQDFAGTNEQFF

abundance: .
d_gene: .
j_gene: TRBJ2-5
v_gene: TRBV13
CDR3nt: TGTGCCAGCAGCTGGACCCAGTACTTC
CDR3aa: CASSWTQYF

abundance: .
d_gene: .
j_gene: TRBJ2-2
v_gene: TRBV5-1
CDR3nt: TGCGCCAGCAGCCCGGCCGGCAGGGGGGACACCGGGGAGCTGTTTTTT
CDR3aa: CASSPAGRGDTGELFF

abundance: .
d_gene: .
j_gene: TRBJ2-5
v_gene: TRBV2
CDR3nt: TGTGCCAGCAACGAACGGGCCCTTCGAGAGACCCAGTACTTC
CDR3aa: CASNERALRETQYF

abundance: .
d_gene: .
j_gene: TRBJ2-3
v_gene: TRBV18
CDR3nt: TGTGCCAGCTCGCGACCGGACACAGATACGCAGTATTTT
CDR3aa: CASSRPDTDTQYF

abundance: .
d_gene: TRBD2
j_gene: TRBJ2-1
v_gene: TRBV4-2
CDR3nt: TGTGCCAGCAGCCAAGAATCACTAGCGGGAGAAAATGAGCAGTTCTTC
CDR3aa: CASSQESLAGENEQFF

abundance: .
d_gene: .
j_gene: TRBJ1-1
v_gene: TRBV5-8
CDR3nt: TGTGCCAGCAGCTTGGGCAGGACAGCTGTATTAAGGGTCAACACTGAAGCTTTCTTT
CDR3aa: CASSLGRTAVLRVNTEAFF

abundance: few
d_gene: .
j_gene: TRBJ1-1
v_gene: TRBV29-1
CDR3nt: TGCAGCGTTAACCGCCAGCAGAACACTGAAGCTTTCTTT
CDR3aa: CSVNRQQNTEAFF

abundance: .
d_gene: .
j_gene: TRBJ2-7
v_gene: TRBV27
CDR3nt: TGTGCCAGCAGTTTTCAAGGGGGGGCCTACGAGCAGTACTTC
CDR3aa: CASSFQGGAYEQYF

abundance: .
d_gene: TRBD1
j_gene: TRBJ1-2
v_gene: TRBV23-1
CDR3nt: TGCGCCAGCAGTCAATCGAGGCAGGGGGTGGGGTACTATGGCTACACCTTC
CDR3aa: CASSQSRQGVGYYGYTF

abundance: .
d_gene: .
j_gene: TRBJ2-7
v_gene: TRBV29-1
CDR3nt: TGCAGCGTTGGCGAGACTACCGGCTCCTACGAGCAGTACTTC
CDR3aa: CSVGETTGSYEQYF

abundance: .
d_gene: TRBD2
j_gene: TRBJ2-3
v_gene: TRBV28
CDR3nt: TGTGCCAGCAGTCCTTCTCGTCCGGGAGGGTTCACGGATACGCAGTATTTT
CDR3aa: CASSPSRPGGFTDTQYF

abundance: .
d_gene: .
j_gene: TRBJ2-2
v_gene: TRBV10-3
CDR3nt: TGTGCCATCAGCGGTCAGGGGTTACCCGGGGAGCTGTTTTTT
CDR3aa: CAISGQGLPGELFF

abundance: few
d_gene: TRBD1
j_gene: TRBJ2-7
v_gene: TRBV5-5
CDR3nt: TGTGCCAGCAGCCTACAGGGGTCCTACGAGCAGTACTTC
CDR3aa: CASSLQGSYEQYF

abundance: once
d_gene: .
j_gene: TRBJ2-5
v_gene: TRBV18
CDR3nt: TGTGCCAGCTCACCCCTCCGGGAGACCCAGTACTTC
CDR3aa: CASSPLRETQYF

abundance: .
d_gene: .
j_gene: TRBJ1-5
v_gene: TRBV11-2
CDR3nt: TGTGCCAGCTGGGATTGGGGGGATCAGCCCCAGCATTTT
CDR3aa: CASWDWGDQPQHF

abundance: .
d_gene: .
j_gene: TRBJ1-2
v_gene: TRBV5-1
CDR3nt: TGCGCCAGCAGCAGGGGCAGGGCTAACTATGGCTACACCTTC
CDR3aa: CASSRGRANYGYTF

abundance: .
d_gene: TRBD2
j_gene: TRBJ2-7
v_gene: TRBV5-4
CDR3nt: TGTGCCAGCAGCTTCTCGGGCGGGAGTGGGTACGAGCAGTACTTC
CDR3aa: CASSFSGGSGYEQYF

abundance: few
d_gene: TRBD1
j_gene: TRBJ1-1
v_gene: TRBV30
CDR3nt: TGTGCCTGGAGTAAACAGGGGGCAACTGAAGCTTTCTTT
CDR3aa: CAWSKQGATEAFF

abundance: .
d_gene: .
j_gene: TRBJ1-2
v_gene: TRBV5-1
CDR3nt: TGCGCCAGCAGCATCAGGGCGCCCGGTTATGGCTACACCTTC
CDR3aa: CASSIRAPGYGYTF

abundance: once
d_gene: TRBD2
j_gene: TRBJ2-3
v_gene: TRBV28
CDR3nt: TGTGCCAGCATCGCCCCGAGGGGGCGCGAACTAGCGGGAGGGCCGGTAGGCACAGATACGCAGTATTTT
CDR3aa: CASIAPRGRELAGGPVGTDTQYF

abundance: few
d_gene: .
j_gene: TRBJ1-1
v_gene: TRBV11-2
CDR3nt: TGTGCCAGCAGCGCACCAGGGATCATGAACACTGAAGCTTTCTTT
CDR3aa: CASSAPGIMNTEAFF

abundance: .
d_gene: .
j_gene: TRBJ2-7
v_gene: TRBV10-2
CDR3nt: TGCGCCAGCAGTGAGGGCCATTCCTACGAGCAGTACTTC
CDR3aa: CASSEGHSYEQYF